This TCR beta chain was recorded in a study of OX40 agonist ivuxolimab in advanced cancers. The protocol was immunoSEQ multiplex PCR, while the TCRdb copy is restricted to in-frame clones and leaves out a portion. The sample has approximately 60,000 clones, about 89% seen once. The receptor comes from an adult with an advanced solid tumor such as melanoma, head and neck, liver or kidney cancer. The sequenced sample was CD4+ or CD8+ T cells sorted from blood, obtained in a trial of the OX40 agonist ivuxolimab.

Here the CDR3 DNA reads TGCGCCAGCAGCCAAGGGACCGACTCTGGAAACACCATATATTTT. It is translated as CASSQGTDSGNTIYF. V gene TRBV4-1 combines with J gene TRBJ1-3; D not resolved. Germline V gene data show CDR1 as MGHRA and CDR2 as YSYEKL. Trimming removed 1 base at V and 0 bases at J, with 7 bases between. The CDR3 extends over 15 amino acids.